This passage covers 30 T cell receptor beta chains from one sample sequenced in a study of T cells in Graves' hyperthyroidism and ophthalmopathy. Authors of the study amplified TCR beta CDR3 regions from RNA transcripts. Researchers ran a first-round RT-PCR on the TCR CDR3 using the HTBI primer set. Using its own MiXCR run on the multiplex PCR reads, TCRdb lists one record per CDR3 protein. This table holds approximately 410,000 distinct CDR3 sequences, about 13% found once. The sequenced material came from blood. The source is a woman aged 18-29 years with Graves' hyperthyroidism.

A few counts support this clonotype. The V and J genes are TRBV15 and TRBJ1-2; D is unclear. The germline V and J ends were trimmed by 7 bases and 3 bases, with 18 bases remaining between them. Per the germline V gene, CDR1 is LNHNV and CDR2 is YYDKDF (reference sequence). The CDR3 extends over 15 amino acids. CDR3 protein: CATTPENGADYGYTF. CDR3 in DNA: TGTGCCACCACTCCGGAAAACGGAGCTGACTATGGCTACACCTTC.

This rearrangement joins TRBV24-1 to TRBJ1-2; no definite D call. This CDR3 contains 14 residues. The germline V and J ends were trimmed by 3 bases and 1 base, with 8 bases remaining between them. The germline V gene has CDR1 KGHDR and CDR2 SFDVKD. The CDR3 here is CATSDDRYNYGYTF. CDR3 coding DNA: TGTGCCACCAGTGATGACCGATATAACTATGGCTACACCTTC.

This clonotype was detected only a few times. This may be a read error, as it is one base from a much larger clone. The chain joins TRBV2 to TRBJ2-2; 9 nucleotides match TRBD2. The CDR3 runs to 15 residues. The trim removed 4 bases at V and 1 base at J, leaving 1 base unmatched. Germline V lookup: CDR1 SNHLY, CDR2 FYNNEI. The chain's CDR3 is CASSVTSGNTGELFF. The DNA for the CDR3 is TGTGCCAGCAGTGTGACTAGCGGGAACACCGGGGAGCTGTTTTTT. The entire variable domain, with the rest obtained from reference TRBV2 and TRBJ2-2, is as follows: EPEVTQTPSHQVTQMGQEVILRCVPISNHLYFYWYRQILGQKVEFLVSFYNNEISEKSEIFDDQFSVERPDGSNFTLKIRSTKLEDSAMYFCASSVTSGNTGELFFGEGSRLTVL.

This clonotype was detected ten times or more. The genes are TRBV28 and TRBJ1-5; D is ambiguous. V was clipped by 8 bases and J by 0 bases, with 5 bases between them. Germline-derived CDR1 and CDR2 are MDHEN and SYDVKM. CDR3 length equals 12 residues. CDR3: CASVYSNQPQHF. The CDR3 nucleotides read TGTGCCAGCGTATATAGCAATCAGCCCCAGCATTTT.

The chain recombines TRBV5-1 with TRBJ1-1, with a possible D match to TRBD1 (5 bases). Trimming took 3 bases from V and 0 from J, leaving 12 bases between them. This CDR3 has 15 residues. The germline V gene has CDR1 SGHRS and CDR2 YFSETQ. CDR3 sequence reads: CASSWGVLMNTEAFF. CDR3 in DNA: TGCGCCAGCAGCTGGGGGGTGTTGATGAACACTGAAGCTTTCTTT.

This clonotype has a count of ten or more. This chain joins TRBV5-5 and TRBJ2-3; D may be TRBD1 or TRBD2 (5 bases each). This CDR3 is built from 14 residues. The germline gives CDR1 SGHKS, CDR2 YYEKEE (reference sequence). The germline V and J ends were trimmed by 4 bases and 6 bases, with 15 bases remaining between them. The CDR3 region has the DNA TGTGCCAGCAGCGGGGACGTGGGGCTGGATACGCAGTATTTT. Its protein is CASSGDVGLDTQYF.

At least ten counts were recorded for this clonotype. This rearrangement joins TRBV3-1 to TRBJ1-3; D remains ambiguous. The V gene's germline CDR1 is LGHDT and CDR2 YNNKEL (reference sequence). Between the trimmed V and J ends, which lost 0 bases and 4 bases, there was a span of 10 bases. The CDR3 has 15 residues. CDR3 DNA sequence: TGTGCCAGCAGCCAAGAAGGTCGGAGGGGAAACACCATATATTTT. Protein sequence: CASSQEGRRGNTIYF.

Remarks on this clonotype: Because the CDR3 is missing its conserved closing phenylalanine or tryptophan, this is likely a read error. The chain links TRBV27 to TRBJ1-2; unclear D gene. V lost 6 bases, J lost 8 bases, and 16 bases lay in between. The CDR3 has 13 amino acids. Germline assignment: CDR1 MNHEY and CDR2 SMNVEV (reference sequence). CDR3 sequence: CASRRRADVGYTL. CDR3 in DNA: TGTGCCAGCAGGCGAAGGGCCGATGTCGGCTACACCCTC.

This clonotype was found a few times. The chain carries TRBV19 and TRBJ1-5; D unresolved. Trimming removed 5 bases from V and 5 bases from J, with 19 bases in between. The CDR3 is 16 residues long. Germline V gene sequence: CDR1 LNHDA, CDR2 SQIVND (reference sequence). CDR3 loop: CASSGYNGPGDQPQHF. The CDR3 region has the DNA TGTGCCAGTAGTGGTTACAACGGACCGGGCGATCAGCCCCAGCATTTT.

This clonotype was seen only a few times. The chain joins TRBV6-1 to TRBJ1-4, with TRBD1 as a possible D gene (5 bases). This CDR3 contains 15 residues. V was trimmed by 7 bases and J by 4 bases, leaving 16 bases between them. The germline CDR1 and CDR2 sequences are MNHNS and SASEGT. In nucleotides, the CDR3 is TGTGCCAGCACCGAAAGGGGTGCCCGTAATGAAAAACTGTTTTTT. It specifies CASTERGARNEKLFF.

At least ten counts were recorded for this clonotype. The J gene is TRBJ1-4, the V gene TRBV11-2; D remains unclear. Germline assignment: CDR1 SGHAT and CDR2 FQNNGV. Trimming stripped 0 bases from V and 3 bases from J, with 8 bases between. The CDR3 length is 15 residues. CDR3 DNA: TGTGCCAGCAGCTTAGAGTGGCAGGCTAATGAAAAACTGTTTTTT. Protein product: CASSLEWQANEKLFF.

The CDR3 bases are TGCGCCAGCAGCCAAAGGACTCAAAACTCTGGGGCCAACGTCCTGACTTTC. Residues: CASSQRTQNSGANVLTF. This chain uses TRBV4-1 with TRBJ2-6; maybe TRBD2 (5 bases). CDR1 MGHRA and CDR2 YSYEKL come from the germline V gene. V lost 2 bases to trimming and J lost 0 bases, with 11 bases between them. The CDR3 consists of 17 residues.

V and J are TRBV11-2 and TRBJ1-1, with 9 bases identical to TRBD1. The CDR3 totals 21 residues. Trimming took 2 bases from V and 1 from J; bases not matched to a gene: 20. CDR1 is SGHAT, CDR2 FQNNGV, per germline. The CDR3 DNA is TGTGCCAGCAGCTTACACCACCCGACCGGGACAGGGTTTTCAGGGAACACTGAAGCTTTCTTT. It specifies CASSLHHPTGTGFSGNTEAFF.

This clonotype was observed many times. This rearrangement joins TRBV29-1 to TRBJ1-2, with TRBD1 as a possible D gene (5 bases). In germline, CDR1 is SQVTM, CDR2 ANQGSEA. Between the trimmed V and J ends, which lost 2 bases and 7 bases, there was a span of 17 bases. The CDR3 loop spans 14 amino acids. The CDR3 reads CSVELRGHVAGYTF. CDR3 DNA sequence: TGCAGCGTTGAACTCCGCGGACACGTTGCTGGCTACACCTTC.

In its sample, this clonotype was seen many times. The chain recombines TRBV11-2 with TRBJ2-5; D might be TRBD1 (5 bases). Trimming stripped 2 bases from V and 3 bases from J, with 16 bases between. CDR1 SGHAT and CDR2 FQNNGV come from the germline V gene. This CDR3 has 16 residues. CDR3 bases: TGTGCCAGCAGCTTAAACCCTTTTCAGGGTGAAGAGACCCAGTACTTC. This gives the protein CASSLNPFQGEETQYF.

In its sample, this clonotype was seen once. The rearrangement joins TRBV19 to TRBJ2-5, with TRBD1 identical over 9 bases. The CDR3 contains 15 residues. Germline V gives CDR1 LNHDA, CDR2 SQIVND (reference sequence). V shed 4 bases, J shed 5 bases, and the junction held 8 bases outside the gene matches. The CDR3 nucleotides read TGTGCCAGTAGTACGGGGACAGGGTTTGGGGAGACCCAGTACTTC. Protein: CASSTGTGFGETQYF.

Ten or more counts support this clonotype. J is TRBJ2-3 and V is TRBV12-3 or TRBV12-4, with TRBD2 matching 8 bases. The CDR3 consists of 15 residues. After removal of 3 bases from V and 4 bases from J, the junction contained 6 bases not matched to a gene. The CDR3 spells CASSLSGSGADTQYF. The DNA for the CDR3 is TGTGCCAGCAGTTTGAGCGGGAGCGGGGCAGATACGCAGTATTTT.

This sequence joins TRBV7-9 and TRBJ2-5, with D perhaps TRBD2 (5 bases). Germline values: CDR1 SEHNR, CDR2 FQNEAQ (reference sequence). V lost 10 bases to trimming and J lost 2 bases, with 14 bases between them. This CDR3 has 13 residues. The CDR3 is CATTPSGQETQYF. The CDR3 DNA reads TGTGCCACCACCCCAAGCGGACAAGAGACCCAGTACTTC.

The table lists this clonotype with many counts. The rearrangement joins TRBV5-6 to TRBJ2-7; D perhaps matches TRBD1 (5 bases). The CDR3 has 14 residues. Germline values: CDR1 SGHDT, CDR2 YYEEEE. V lost 4 bases to trimming and J lost 5 bases, with 16 bases between them. The CDR3 sequence: CASSPVPLGDEQYF. The DNA of the CDR3 is TGTGCCAGCAGCCCGGTTCCTTTAGGGGACGAGCAGTACTTC.

This clonotype appeared many times. The genes are TRBV13 and TRBJ1-1, with 7 bases matching TRBD1. With V trimmed by 3 bases and J by 6 bases, 10 bases remained unmatched. CDR1 is PRHDT, CDR2 FYEKMQ, per germline (reference sequence). The CDR3 contains 15 residues. CDR3 in DNA: TGTGCCAGCAGCTTCCAGGGACAGTTAAACGCTGAAGCTTTCTTT. Translated: CASSFQGQLNAEAFF.

The table lists this clonotype with many counts. V is TRBV28 and J is TRBJ1-1; 7 bases line up with TRBD1. CDR1 is MDHEN, CDR2 SYDVKM, per germline. The CDR3 runs 13 residues. Trimming cost V 7 bases and J 4 bases; bases outside gene matches: 6. CDR3 sequence (DNA): TGTGCCAGCATAGGGGACAGAATCACTGAAGCTTTCTTT. Translating it yields CASIGDRITEAFF.

This clonotype was detected ten times or more. The chain uses TRBV3-1 and TRBJ1-3; D is unclear. Germline values: CDR1 LGHDT, CDR2 YNNKEL (reference sequence). V lost 3 bases and J 0 bases, leaving 9 bases between the germline ends. This CDR3 is built from 15 residues. This CDR3 is CASSHAAISGNTIYF. In nucleotides, the CDR3 is TGTGCCAGCAGCCATGCCGCTATCTCTGGAAACACCATATATTTT.

This clonotype has a count of ten or more. V and J are TRBV20-1 and TRBJ1-1; TRBD1 agrees at 7 bases. The V segment lost 0 bases and the J segment 0 bases; nucleotides outside the gene matches: 1. CDR1 is DFQATT, CDR2 SNEGSKA, per germline (reference sequence). This CDR3 comprises 14 residues. Here the CDR3 reads CSAREDRMNTEAFF. The CDR3 nucleotides read TGCAGTGCTAGAGAGGACAGGATGAACACTGAAGCTTTCTTT.

This clonotype was seen ten or more times. The rearrangement joins TRBV20-1 to TRBJ1-1; the match to TRBD1 covers 9 bases. Germline CDR1 DFQATT, CDR2 SNEGSKA (reference sequence). J lost 6 bases, V lost 4 bases, and 18 bases had no gene match. The CDR3 consists of 17 residues. The CDR3: CSANSRDREYASAEAFF. Here the CDR3 DNA reads TGCAGTGCTAACTCCCGGGACAGGGAATACGCTTCAGCTGAAGCTTTCTTT.

Details on this clonotype: This could be a read error, since a much larger clone is one nucleotide away. The missing conserved phenylalanine or tryptophan at the end of this CDR3 makes a read error likely. The gene calls are TRBV7-2 and TRBJ2-7, with D maybe TRBD1 (6 bases). The germline gives CDR1 SGHTA, CDR2 FQGNSA. Trimming cost V 5 bases and J 0 bases, with 17 bases left between them. The CDR3 length is 16 residues. Written as DNA, the CDR3 is TGTGCCAGCAGCGACGACAGGCCCGTGATCTCCTACGAGCAGTACCTC. This gives the protein CASSDDRPVISYEQYL.

In its sample, this clonotype was seen a few times. J is TRBJ1-6 and V is TRBV6-2 or TRBV6-3; no firm D call. Trimming removed 4 bases from V and 3 bases from J, with 13 bases in between. CDR3 length equals 16 residues. Germline lookup yields CDR1 MNHEY and CDR2 SVGEGT. In DNA, the CDR3 is TGTGCCAGCAGTTCAAGAGATCTCTACTATAATTCACCCCTCCACTTT. This gives the protein CASSSRDLYYNSPLHF.

Only a few counts were recorded for this clonotype. This may be a read error, as it is one base from a much larger clone. The gene calls are TRBV18 and TRBJ1-1, with D possibly matching TRBD1 (6 bases). Per germline, CDR1 KGHSH and CDR2 LQKENI. The CDR3 covers 13 residues. The CDR3 nucleotides are TGTGCCAGCTCGTCCACAGGGACCACTGGAGCTTTCTTT. Protein: CASSSTGTTGAFF.

In this sample, this clonotype turned up many times. The CDR3 region is CAWKSFGRSTEAFF. In DNA form, the CDR3 reads TGTGCCTGGAAGAGCTTTGGGAGGAGCACTGAAGCTTTCTTT. The V call is TRBV30, the J call TRBJ1-1; D gene ambiguous. Germline V gives CDR1 GTSNPN, CDR2 SVGIG (reference sequence). The CDR3 runs to 14 residues. The V and J ends lost 4 bases and 4 bases respectively, with 16 bases between them.

This clonotype was observed many times. The chain couples TRBV30 to TRBJ1-2, with D tentatively TRBD1 (6 bases). CDR1 is GTSNPN and CDR2 is SVGIG in the germline V gene (reference sequence). This CDR3 has 11 amino acids. V lost 8 bases to trimming and J lost 6 bases, with 13 bases between them. CDR3 residues: CAGGLGNGYTF. DNA of the CDR3: TGTGCCGGGGGCCTTGGGAATGGCTACACCTTC.

This clonotype was seen ten or more times. The chain joins TRBV28 to TRBJ2-5; possible D gene TRBD2, 5 bases. Looked up from germline, CDR1 is MDHEN and CDR2 is SYDVKM. With 8 bases removed from V and 5 bases from J, the gap between germline ends came to 12 bases. The CDR3 is 12 amino acids. The CDR3 loop reads CASRYGEETQYF. For the CDR3, the DNA is TGTGCCAGCCGCTATGGGGAGGAGACCCAGTACTTC. Together with reference TRBV28 and TRBJ2-5, the CDR3 gives the full variable domain: DVKVTQSSRYLVKRTGEKVFLECVQDMDHENMFWYRQDPGLGLRLIYFSYDVKMKEKGDIPEGYSVSREKKERFSLILESASTNQTSMYLCASRYGEETQYFGPGTRLLVL.